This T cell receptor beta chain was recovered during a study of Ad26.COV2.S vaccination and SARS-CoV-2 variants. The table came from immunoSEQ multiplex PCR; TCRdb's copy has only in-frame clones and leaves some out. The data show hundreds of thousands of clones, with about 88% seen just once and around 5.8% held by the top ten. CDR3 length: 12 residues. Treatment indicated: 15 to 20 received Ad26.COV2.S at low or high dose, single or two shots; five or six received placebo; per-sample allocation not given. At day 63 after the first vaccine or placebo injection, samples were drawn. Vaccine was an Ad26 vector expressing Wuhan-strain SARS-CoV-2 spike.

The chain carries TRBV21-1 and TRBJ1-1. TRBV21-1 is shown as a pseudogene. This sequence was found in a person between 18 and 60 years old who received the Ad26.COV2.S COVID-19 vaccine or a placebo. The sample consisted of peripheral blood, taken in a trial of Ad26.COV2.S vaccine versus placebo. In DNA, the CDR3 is TGTGCCAGCAGCAGTAAGAACACTGAAGCTTTCTTT. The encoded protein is CASSSKNTEAFF.